Each of the 11 T cell receptor beta chains below was sequenced from the same sample in a study of CD8 T cells in ankylosing spondylitis. Study-level findings and limits: A motif in TCR beta, a set of about eight highly homologous variants, appeared characteristic of ankylosing spondylitis blood.

Using its own MiXCR run on the 5' RACE reads, TCRdb lists one record per CDR3 protein. Seen here are about 450,000 distinct CDR3 sequences, 20% to 30% observed once, and the top ten hold over 0.8%. Their cognate antigens are unknown. Sequenced sample: blood, either unsorted or a sorted T cell fraction (not recorded which). Every receptor here comes from a male donor with ankylosing spondylitis.

The gene calls are TRBV5-6 and TRBJ2-1; D call uncertain. V lost 6 bases, J lost 3 bases, and 10 bases lay in between. CDR3 length: 13 amino acids. Germline V gene data show CDR1 as SGHDT and CDR2 as YYEEEE. The CDR3 DNA is TGTGCCAGCACCTATATCGACTACAATGAGCAGTTCTTC. This encodes CASTYIDYNEQFF.

The V call is TRBV20-1, the J call TRBJ2-6; a weak D match, TRBD1 (5 bases). V lost 3 bases and J lost 0, with 18 bases in between. Germline CDR1 is DFQATT and CDR2 is SNEGSKA (reference sequence). The CDR3 totals 18 residues. For the CDR3, the DNA is TGCAGTGCTAGGGGGCCTCTCAGCTCCCACTCTGGGGCCAACGTCCTGACTTTC. It specifies CSARGPLSSHSGANVLTF.

The J gene is TRBJ2-7, the V gene TRBV5-1; 8 positions agree with TRBD1. CDR1 is SGHRS and CDR2 is YFSETQ in the germline V gene. The junction had 7 bases not matched to a gene; V was cut back by 2 bases and J by 6 bases. CDR3 length equals 14 residues. CDR3 in amino acids: CASSFGQGGSEQYV. As DNA, the CDR3 is TGCGCCAGCAGCTTCGGACAGGGCGGTAGCGAGCAGTACGTC.

This clonotype turned up a few times. This chain joins TRBV9 and TRBJ2-7; 9 nucleotides agree with TRBD2. CDR1 is SGDLS and CDR2 is YYNGEE in the germline V gene. Trimming removed 4 bases from V and 0 bases from J; junction bases left unmatched: 8. This CDR3 is built from 16 residues. As DNA, the CDR3 is TGTGCCAGCAGCCCCGGAAGTAGCGGGAGCTCCTACGAGCAGTACTTC. Protein sequence: CASSPGSSGSSYEQYF.

The rearrangement links TRBV15 to TRBJ2-2; D perhaps matches TRBD1 (7 bases). Trimming removed 5 bases from V and 1 base from J, with 17 bases in between. This CDR3 is built from 17 residues. Germline lookup yields CDR1 LNHNV and CDR2 YYDKDF (reference sequence). The CDR3 region has the DNA TGTGCCACCAGCGGAATCCCAGGGGGGATGAACACCGGGGAGCTGTTTTTT. This codes for CATSGIPGGMNTGELFF.

This chain uses TRBV5-1 with TRBJ2-4; 7 bases fit TRBD1. CDR3 size: 17 residues. Germline V gene lookup returns CDR1 SGHRS and CDR2 YFSETQ. V was clipped by 0 bases and J by 0 bases; unmatched bases: 6. CDR3 bases: TGCGCCAGCAGCTTGGGTTCACAGGGGATAGCCAAAAACATTCAGTACTTC. This translates into CASSLGSQGIAKNIQYF.

This clonotype showed up many times. The junction differs from germline at one of its ends, possibly a read error. The CDR3 region has the DNA TGCGCCAGCAGCTTACGGGGAAATCAGCCCCAGCATTTT. The encoded protein is CASSLRGNQPQHF. This chain joins TRBV12-3 or TRBV12-4 and TRBJ1-5; D remains ambiguous. The CDR3 extends over 13 amino acids.

The gene calls are TRBV2 and TRBJ1-5, with unresolved D. CDR3 length: 12 residues. The germline gives CDR1 SNHLY, CDR2 FYNNEI. V was clipped by 6 bases and J by 7 bases, with 10 bases between them. This CDR3 reads CASRRTGQPQHF. CDR3 in DNA: TGTGCCAGCAGGCGGACCGGGCAGCCCCAGCATTTT.

This clonotype was seen a few times. The rearrangement uses TRBV5-1 and TRBJ2-2, with 7 bases that match TRBD1. V lost 1 base and J lost 5; bases outside the gene matches: 2. Per germline, CDR1 SGHRS and CDR2 YFSETQ. This CDR3 is built from 14 residues. Here the CDR3 DNA reads TGCGCCAGCAGCTTGATGACAGGGACCGGGGAGCTGTTTTTT. Protein product: CASSLMTGTGELFF.

This chain links TRBV20-1 with TRBJ2-2; no clear D. V was pared by 2 bases and J by 6 bases, with 10 bases between. This CDR3 contains 13 residues. The V gene's germline CDR1 is DFQATT and CDR2 SNEGSKA (reference sequence). The CDR3 DNA reads TGCAGTGCTAGACCCCGGACCCCCGGGGAGCTGTTTTTT. Translation gives CSARPRTPGELFF.

CDR3 in DNA: TGTGCCAGCAGTTTCCGGTTAGACTCCTACAATGAGCAGTTCTTC. Its translation: CASSFRLDSYNEQFF. The chain employs TRBV27 and TRBJ2-1, with no clear D. The CDR3 runs to 15 residues. V lost 3 bases, J lost 0 bases, and 9 bases lay in between. Germline loops: CDR1 MNHEY, CDR2 SMNVEV (reference sequence).